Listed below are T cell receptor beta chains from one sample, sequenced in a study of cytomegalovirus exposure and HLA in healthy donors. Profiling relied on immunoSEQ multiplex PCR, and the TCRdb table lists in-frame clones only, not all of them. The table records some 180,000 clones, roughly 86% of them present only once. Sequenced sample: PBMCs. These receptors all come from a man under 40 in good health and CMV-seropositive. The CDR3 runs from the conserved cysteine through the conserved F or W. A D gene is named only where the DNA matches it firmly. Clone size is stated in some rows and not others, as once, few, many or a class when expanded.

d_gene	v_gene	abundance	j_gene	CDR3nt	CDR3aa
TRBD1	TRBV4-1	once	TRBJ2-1	TGCGCCAGCAGCTGGTTGGACAGGGGCAATGAGCAGTTCTTC	CASSWLDRGNEQFF
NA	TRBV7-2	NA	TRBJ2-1	TGTGCCAGCAGCTTACTGGGCTACAATGAGCAGTTCTTC	CASSLLGYNEQFF
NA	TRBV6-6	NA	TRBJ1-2	TGTGCCAGCACCCCTGGGGAGACCTATGGCTACACCTTC	CASTPGETYGYTF
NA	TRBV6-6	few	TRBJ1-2	TGTGCCAGCCGTACCGACTATGGCTACACCTTC	CASRTDYGYTF
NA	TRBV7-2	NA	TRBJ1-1	TGTGCCAGCAGCTTGTCCATCTTGAACACTGAAGCTTTCTTT	CASSLSILNTEAFF
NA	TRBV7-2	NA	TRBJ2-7	TGTGCCAGCAGCCCCAGGGGCGTACCCTACGAGCAGTACTTC	CASSPRGVPYEQYF
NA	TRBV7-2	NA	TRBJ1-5	TGTGCCAGCAGCTCTTCATATCTTAGCAATCAGCCCCAGCATTTT	CASSSSYLSNQPQHF
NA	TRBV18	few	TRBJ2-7	TGTGCCAGCTCACAAAACGAGCAGTACTTC	CASSQNEQYF
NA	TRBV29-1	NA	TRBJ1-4	TGCAGCGTTGAAGTAGGTGAAAAACTGTTTTTT	CSVEVGEKLFF
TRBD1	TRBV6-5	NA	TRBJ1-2	TGTGCCAGCAGTTATAGGTCAGGGGGCAACTATGGCTACACCTTC	CASSYRSGGNYGYTF
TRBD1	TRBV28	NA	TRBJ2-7	TGTGCCAGCAGTACCCACCGGGACAGGGGGGCCTACGAGCAGTACTTC	CASSTHRDRGAYEQYF
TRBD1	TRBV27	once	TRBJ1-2	TGTGCCAGCAGTACGGGACAGGCGGGAGACTATGGCTACACCTTC	CASSTGQAGDYGYTF
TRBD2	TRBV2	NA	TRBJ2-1	TGTGCCAGCAGTGAGCGTAGCGGGAGGGCCGGTGAGCAGTTCTTC	CASSERSGRAGEQFF
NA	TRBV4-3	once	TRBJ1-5	TGCGCCAGCAGCCAAGATTGGAGGGAGAGCAATCAGCCCCAGCATTTT	CASSQDWRESNQPQHF
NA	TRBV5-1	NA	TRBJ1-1	TGCGCCAGCAGTTGGGGGAGCGCTGAAGCTTTCTTT	CASSWGSAEAFF
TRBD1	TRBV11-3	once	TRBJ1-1	TGTGCCAGCAGCTCATTTCTAACCCGGGACAGGGTTGCCGAAGCTTTCTTT	CASSSFLTRDRVAEAFF
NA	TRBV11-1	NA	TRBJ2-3	TGTGCCAGCAGCTTATACAGTCCTAGCACAGATACGCAGTATTTT	CASSLYSPSTDTQYF
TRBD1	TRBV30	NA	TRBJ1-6	TGTGCCGGGACAGGGTGGAATTCACCCCTCCACTTT	CAGTGWNSPLHF
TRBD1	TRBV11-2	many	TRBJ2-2	TGTGCCAGCAGCCCACTAGGACAGGGAGGTAGCGGGGAGCTGTTTTTT	CASSPLGQGGSGELFF
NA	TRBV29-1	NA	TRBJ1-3	TGCAGCGTTGAGTACTTAGGTGCCTCTGGAAACACCATATATTTT	CSVEYLGASGNTIYF
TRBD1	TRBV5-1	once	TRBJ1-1	TGCGCCAGCAGTTCTGGGACAGGGACTATGAACACTGAAGCTTTCTTT	CASSSGTGTMNTEAFF
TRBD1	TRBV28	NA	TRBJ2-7	TGTGCCAGCAGTTTGGACAGGGTGCACGAGCAGTACTTC	CASSLDRVHEQYF
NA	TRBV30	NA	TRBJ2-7	TGTGCCTGGAGTGTAGGCCGCGGCAGATTATCCGAGCAGTACTTC	CAWSVGRGRLSEQYF
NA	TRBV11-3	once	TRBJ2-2	TGTGCCAGCGGTCTAGATGGGACCGGGGAGCTGTTTTTT	CASGLDGTGELFF
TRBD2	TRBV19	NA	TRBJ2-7	TGTGCCAGTAGTCCGGGCAGCGGGGGTAACTACGAGCAGTACTTC	CASSPGSGGNYEQYF
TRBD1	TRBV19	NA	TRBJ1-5	TGTGCCAGTAGTCATGGACAGGGAGAGGGGTATAGCAATCAGCCCCAGCATTTT	CASSHGQGEGYSNQPQHF
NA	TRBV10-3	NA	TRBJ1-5	TGTGCCATCAGTGCTATGGGGACAAGCAATCAGCCCCAGCATTTT	CAISAMGTSNQPQHF
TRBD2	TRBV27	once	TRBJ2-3	TGTGCCAGCAGTCGACTAGCGGGGGGGGTCAGCACAGATACGCAGTATTTT	CASSRLAGGVSTDTQYF
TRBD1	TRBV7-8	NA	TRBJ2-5	TGTGCCAGCAGCTTAGAGGACAGGATACCAAAGACCCAGTACTTC	CASSLEDRIPKTQYF
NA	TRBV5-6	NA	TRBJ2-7	TGTGCCAGCAGCTTTGGAGGGGCCTACGAGCAGTACTTC	CASSFGGAYEQYF
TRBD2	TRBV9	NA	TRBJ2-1	TGTGCCAGCAGCGTAAATAGCGGGAGGTCAGATGAGCAGTTCTTC	CASSVNSGRSDEQFF
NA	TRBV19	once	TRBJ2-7	TGTGCCAGTAGTATAGATCTGGGGCCAGGGGAGCAGTACTTC	CASSIDLGPGEQYF
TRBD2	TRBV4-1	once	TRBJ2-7	TGCGCCAGCAGCCGGAGACCGGGACTAGCGGGAGTAGGGTACGAGCAGTACTTC	CASSRRPGLAGVGYEQYF
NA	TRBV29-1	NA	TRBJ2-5	TGCAGCGTTGAACTTGATCAAGAGACCCAGTACTTC	CSVELDQETQYF
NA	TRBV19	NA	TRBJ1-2	TGTGCCAGTAGTATGCAGGGAGGTCCTGCGGGAAAGTACTATGGCTACACCTTC	CASSMQGGPAGKYYGYTF
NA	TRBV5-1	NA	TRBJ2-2	TGCGCCAGCAGCTTCCGGGGTACCGGGGAGCTGTTTTTT	CASSFRGTGELFF
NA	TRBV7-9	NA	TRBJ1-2	TGTGCCAGCAGCTTAGAAGCAGGGGATGGCTACACCTTC	CASSLEAGDGYTF
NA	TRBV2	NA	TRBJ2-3	TGTGCCAGCAGTCGGGGAGCCACTAGCACAGATACGCAGTATTTT	CASSRGATSTDTQYF
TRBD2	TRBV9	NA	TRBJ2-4	TGTGCCAGCAGCCCCGGTGGACTAGCGGGGGGGGGAGCCAAAAACATTCAGTACTTC	CASSPGGLAGGGAKNIQYF
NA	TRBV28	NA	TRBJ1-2	TGTGCCAGCAGTAGTAAGCCATATGGCTACACCTTC	CASSSKPYGYTF
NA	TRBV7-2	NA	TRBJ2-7	TGTGCCAGCAGCCAGGGAGGCTCTAAGGACGAGCAGTACTTC	CASSQGGSKDEQYF
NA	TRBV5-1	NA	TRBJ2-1	TGCGCCAGCAGCTTGGGGCTATACAATGAGCAGTTCTTC	CASSLGLYNEQFF
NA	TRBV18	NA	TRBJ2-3	TGTGCCAGCTCACCAGCCCTCACAGATACGCAGTATTTT	CASSPALTDTQYF
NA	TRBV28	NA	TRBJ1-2	TGTGCCAGCAGACTAGGGGTGTCGGGTGGCTACACCTTC	CASRLGVSGGYTF
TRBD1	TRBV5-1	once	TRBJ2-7	TGCGCCAGCAGCTCCCCTCCGGGACAGGATTTCTCCTACGAGCAGTACTTC	CASSSPPGQDFSYEQYF
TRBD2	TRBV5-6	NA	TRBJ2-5	TGTGCCAGCAGCTTGAGGACTAGCGGCTCCAAAGCCCAGTACTTC	CASSLRTSGSKAQYF